What follows describes a single T cell receptor (beta chain). These data originate in a study of PD-1 and CTLA-4 blockade in melanoma. Some clones are missing from TCRdb's copy, which holds only in-frame ones; the method was immunoSEQ multiplex PCR. Counted here are about 31,000 clones, roughly nine tenths occurring once; the ten biggest clones make up almost 6.5%. From germline, CDR1 is LNHDA and CDR2 SQIVND (reference sequence). The CDR3 totals 14 residues. Trimming took off 5 bases at V and 3 bases at J, with 14 bases between the two ends. Here the sequenced sample was CD8+ T cells from peripheral blood, taken from a patient given anti-PD-1 treatment. This sequence originates from a human donor with melanoma. The chain uses TRBV19 and TRBJ2-7; D not certain. As DNA, the CDR3 is TGTGCCAGTAGTGTCACCACGACGGGCTACGAGCAGTACTTC. Its protein is CASSVTTTGYEQYF.